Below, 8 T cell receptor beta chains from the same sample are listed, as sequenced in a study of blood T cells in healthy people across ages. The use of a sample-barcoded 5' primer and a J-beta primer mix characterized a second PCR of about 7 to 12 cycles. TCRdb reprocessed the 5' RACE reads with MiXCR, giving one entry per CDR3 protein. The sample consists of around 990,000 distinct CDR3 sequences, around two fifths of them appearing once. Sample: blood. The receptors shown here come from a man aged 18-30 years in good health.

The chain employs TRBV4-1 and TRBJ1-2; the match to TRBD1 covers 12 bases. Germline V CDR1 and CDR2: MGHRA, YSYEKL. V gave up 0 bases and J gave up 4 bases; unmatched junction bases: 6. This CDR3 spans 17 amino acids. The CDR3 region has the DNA TGCGCCAGCAGCCAAGAGCCCGGGACAGGGGGCTCCTATGGCTACACCTTC. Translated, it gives CASSQEPGTGGSYGYTF.

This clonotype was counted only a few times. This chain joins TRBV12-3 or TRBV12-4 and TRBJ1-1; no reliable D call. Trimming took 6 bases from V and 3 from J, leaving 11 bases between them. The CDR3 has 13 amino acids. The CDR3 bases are TGTGCCAGCAGCCCTTCCTGGGACACTGAAGCTTTCTTT. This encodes CASSPSWDTEAFF.

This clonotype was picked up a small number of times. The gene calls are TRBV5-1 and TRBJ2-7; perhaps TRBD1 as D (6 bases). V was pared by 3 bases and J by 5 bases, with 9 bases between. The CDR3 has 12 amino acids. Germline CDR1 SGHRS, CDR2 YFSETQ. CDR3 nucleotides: TGCGCCAGCAGCTACCACAGGGACGAGCAGTACTTC. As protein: CASSYHRDEQYF.

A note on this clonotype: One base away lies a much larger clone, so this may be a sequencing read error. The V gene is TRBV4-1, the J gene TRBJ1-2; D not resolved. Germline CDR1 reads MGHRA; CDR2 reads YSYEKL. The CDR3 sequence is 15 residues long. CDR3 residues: CTSSQDLRQIIGYTF. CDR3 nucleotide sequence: TGCACCAGCAGCCAAGATTTAAGGCAGATTATTGGCTACACCTTC.

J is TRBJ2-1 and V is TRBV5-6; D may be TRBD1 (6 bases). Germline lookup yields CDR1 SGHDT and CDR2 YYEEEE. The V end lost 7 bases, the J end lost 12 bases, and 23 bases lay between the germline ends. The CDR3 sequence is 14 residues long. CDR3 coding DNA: TGTGCCAGCTTGAGGACAGCCTCCTCGTGGGGGCAGTTCTTC. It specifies CASLRTASSWGQFF.

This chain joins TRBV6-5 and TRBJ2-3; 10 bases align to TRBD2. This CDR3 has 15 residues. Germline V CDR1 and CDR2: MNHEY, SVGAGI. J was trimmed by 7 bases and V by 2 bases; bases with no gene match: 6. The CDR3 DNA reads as TGTGCCAGCAGTTACGGCCTACTAGCGGGGTATACGCAGTATTTT. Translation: CASSYGLLAGYTQYF.

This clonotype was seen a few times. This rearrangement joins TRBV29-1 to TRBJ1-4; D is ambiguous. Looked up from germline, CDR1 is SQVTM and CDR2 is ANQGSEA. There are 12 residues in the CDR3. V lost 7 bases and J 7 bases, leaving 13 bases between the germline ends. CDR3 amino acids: CSGVWTGEKLFF. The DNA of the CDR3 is TGCAGCGGAGTCTGGACCGGTGAAAAACTGTTTTTT.

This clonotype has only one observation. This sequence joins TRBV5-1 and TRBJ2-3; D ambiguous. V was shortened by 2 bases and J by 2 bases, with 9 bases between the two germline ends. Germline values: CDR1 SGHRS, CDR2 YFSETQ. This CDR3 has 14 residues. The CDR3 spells CASSLNGDTDTQYF. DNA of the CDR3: TGCGCCAGCAGCTTAAACGGAGACACAGATACGCAGTATTTT.